This entry features one TCR beta chain sequence. As processed by the authors: For nucleated cells, counts were estimated from reference gene primer amplification. Only in-frame clones appear in the TCRdb table, and some are missing; sequencing was by immunoSEQ multiplex PCR. V and J calls and clone size are as listed in that table; D and trimming were resolved from the DNA. The sample holds just over 90,000 clones, around four fifths seen once. This specimen belongs to a study of blood T cell repertoires in COVID-19. Sequenced sample: peripheral blood. The clonotype comes from a human donor in a cohort sampled during active COVID-19.

The CDR3 sequence: CASSEQVTNTEAFF. CDR3 bases: TGTGCCAGCAGTGAACAGGTAACTAACACTGAAGCTTTCTTT. The V gene is TRBV6-1, the J gene TRBJ1-1; D uncertain. Trimming pared 2 bases from V and 2 bases from J, leaving 9 bases between. CDR1 and CDR2 (germline): MNHNS, SASEGT. The CDR3 runs to 14 residues.